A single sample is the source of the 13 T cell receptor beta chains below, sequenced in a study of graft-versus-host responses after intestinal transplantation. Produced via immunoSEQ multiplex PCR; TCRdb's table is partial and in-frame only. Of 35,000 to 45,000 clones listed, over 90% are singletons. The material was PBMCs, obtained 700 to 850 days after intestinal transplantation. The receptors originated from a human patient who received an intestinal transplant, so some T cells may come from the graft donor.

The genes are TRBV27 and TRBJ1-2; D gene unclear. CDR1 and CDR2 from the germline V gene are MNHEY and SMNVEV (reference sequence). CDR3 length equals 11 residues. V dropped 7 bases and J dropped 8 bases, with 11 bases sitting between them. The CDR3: CASTSGWGYTF. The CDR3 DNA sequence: TGTGCCAGCACCTCCGGTTGGGGCTACACCTTC.

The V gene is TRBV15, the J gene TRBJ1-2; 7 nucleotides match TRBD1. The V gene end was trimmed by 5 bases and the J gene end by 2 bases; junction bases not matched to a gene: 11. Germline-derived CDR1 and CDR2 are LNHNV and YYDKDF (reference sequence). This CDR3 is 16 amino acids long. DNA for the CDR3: TGTGCCACCAGCGTTGCTCCGGGACAGCTCAACTATGGCTACACCTTC. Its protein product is CATSVAPGQLNYGYTF.

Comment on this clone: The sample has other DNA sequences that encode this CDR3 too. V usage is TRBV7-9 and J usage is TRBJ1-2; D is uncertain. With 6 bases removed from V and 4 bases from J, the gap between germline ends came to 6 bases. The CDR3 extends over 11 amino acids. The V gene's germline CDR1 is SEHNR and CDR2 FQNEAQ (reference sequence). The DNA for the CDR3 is TGTGCCAGCAGTCGCAGCTATGGCTACACCTTC. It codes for CASSRSYGYTF.

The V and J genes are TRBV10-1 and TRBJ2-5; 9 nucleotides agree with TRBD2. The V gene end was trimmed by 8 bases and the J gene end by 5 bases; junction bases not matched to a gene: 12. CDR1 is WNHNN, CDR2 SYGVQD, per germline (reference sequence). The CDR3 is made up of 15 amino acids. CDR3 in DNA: TGCGCCAGCGAGGTGTCTAGCGGGAATGTGGAGACCCAGTACTTC. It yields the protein CASEVSSGNVETQYF.

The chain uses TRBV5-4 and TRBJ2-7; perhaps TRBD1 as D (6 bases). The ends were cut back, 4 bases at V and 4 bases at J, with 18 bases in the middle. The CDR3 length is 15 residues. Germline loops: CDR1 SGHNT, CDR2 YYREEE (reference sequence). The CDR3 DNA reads TGTGCCAGCAGCGCTGGGGGCAGGGACCCATACGAGCAGTACTTC. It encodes CASSAGGRDPYEQYF.

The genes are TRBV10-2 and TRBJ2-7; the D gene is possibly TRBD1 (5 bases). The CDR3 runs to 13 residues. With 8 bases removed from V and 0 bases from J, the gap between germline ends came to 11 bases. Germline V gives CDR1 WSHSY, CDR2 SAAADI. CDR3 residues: CASWGESSYEQYF. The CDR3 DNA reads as TGCGCCAGCTGGGGCGAAAGCTCCTACGAGCAGTACTTC.

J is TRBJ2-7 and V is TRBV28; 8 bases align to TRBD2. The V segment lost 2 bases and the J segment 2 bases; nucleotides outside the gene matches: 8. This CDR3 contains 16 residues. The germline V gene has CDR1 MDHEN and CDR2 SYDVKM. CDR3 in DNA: TGTGCCAGCAGTTTAGGAGGACTAGCACACACCTACGAGCAGTACTTC. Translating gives CASSLGGLAHTYEQYF. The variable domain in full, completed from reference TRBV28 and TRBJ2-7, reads DVKVTQSSRYLVKRTGEKVFLECVQDMDHENMFWYRQDPGLGLRLIYFSYDVKMKEKGDIPEGYSVSREKKERFSLILESASTNQTSMYLCASSLGGLAHTYEQYFGPGTRLTVT.

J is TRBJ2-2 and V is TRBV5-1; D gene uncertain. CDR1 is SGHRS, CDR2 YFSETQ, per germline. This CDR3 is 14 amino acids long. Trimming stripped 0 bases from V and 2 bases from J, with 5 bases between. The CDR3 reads CASSLGINTGELFF. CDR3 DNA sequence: TGCGCCAGCAGCTTGGGGATAAACACCGGGGAGCTGTTTTTT.

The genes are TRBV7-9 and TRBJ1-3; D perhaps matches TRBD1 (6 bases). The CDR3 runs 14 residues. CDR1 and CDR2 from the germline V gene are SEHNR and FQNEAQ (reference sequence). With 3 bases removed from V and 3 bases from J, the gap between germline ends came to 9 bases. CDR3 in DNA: TGTGCCAGCAGCTTCAGGGGTGGTGGAAACACCATATATTTT. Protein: CASSFRGGGNTIYF. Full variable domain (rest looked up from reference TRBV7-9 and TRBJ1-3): DTGVSQNPRHKITKRGQNVTFRCDPISEHNRLYWYRQTLGQGPEFLTYFQNEAQLEKSRLLSDRFSAERPKGSFSTLEIQRTEQGDSAMYLCASSFRGGGNTIYFGEGSWLTVV.

The CDR3 protein is CSVELGGNTEAFF. CDR3 nucleotide sequence: TGCAGCGTTGAACTTGGGGGGAACACTGAAGCTTTCTTT. This chain uses TRBV29-1 with TRBJ1-1, with D perhaps TRBD1 (5 bases). V lost 2 bases and J lost 1, with 8 bases in between. The CDR3 has 13 residues. CDR1 and CDR2 from the germline V gene are SQVTM and ANQGSEA.

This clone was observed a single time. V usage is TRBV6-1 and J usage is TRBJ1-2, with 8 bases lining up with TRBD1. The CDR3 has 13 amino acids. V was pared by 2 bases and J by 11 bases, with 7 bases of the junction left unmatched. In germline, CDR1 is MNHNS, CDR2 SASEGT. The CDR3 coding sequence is TGTGCCAGCAGTGAAAGGCCGGACAGGGCGTACACCTTC. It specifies CASSERPDRAYTF.

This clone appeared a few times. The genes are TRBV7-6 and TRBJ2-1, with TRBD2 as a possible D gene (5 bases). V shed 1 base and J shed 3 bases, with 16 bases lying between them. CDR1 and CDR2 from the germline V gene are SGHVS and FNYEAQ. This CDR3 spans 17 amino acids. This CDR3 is CASSLGVGNLLYNEQFF. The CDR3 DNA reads TGTGCCAGCAGCTTAGGAGTCGGGAACTTACTCTACAATGAGCAGTTCTTC.

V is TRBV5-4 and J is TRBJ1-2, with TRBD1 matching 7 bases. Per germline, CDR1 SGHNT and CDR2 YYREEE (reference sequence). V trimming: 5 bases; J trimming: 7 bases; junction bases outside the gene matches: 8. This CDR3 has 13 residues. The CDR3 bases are TGTGCCAGCAGTTTTGACAGGGTCAGTGGCTACACCTTC. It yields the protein CASSFDRVSGYTF.